The T cell receptor beta chain described here comes from a study of cytomegalovirus exposure and HLA in healthy donors. Study information: Of a few hundred genotyped donors, roughly 81% clustered with self-reported Caucasian donors.

The ends were cut back, 0 bases at V and 2 bases at J, with 17 bases in the middle. The V gene's germline CDR1 is SGHKS and CDR2 YYEKEE (reference sequence). CDR3 length: 17 residues. With regard to this clone: Its antigen is unidentified.

PCR primers comprised 60 Vbeta and 13 Jbeta primers. Produced via immunoSEQ multiplex PCR; TCRdb's table is partial and in-frame only. The sample records tens of thousands of clones, about 76% being singletons. General observations from the study: Clonal expansion, a later analysis showed, was greater in HLA-associated TCR beta chains than in equally common others.

The sequenced sample consisted of PBMCs. The TCR was taken from a man between 18 and 29 years old in good health and CMV-seronegative. This chain uses TRBV5-5 with TRBJ1-2; TRBD1 is a possible D gene (6 bases). CDR3 nucleotides: TGTGCCAGCAGCTTGGGGACAGCCACTAGTCTCAACTATGGCTACACCTTC. Translating it yields CASSLGTATSLNYGYTF.